This TCR beta chain was identified during a study of blood T cell repertoires in COVID-19. On the study more broadly: Specimens from acute and convalescent COVID-19 originated in the United States, Italy and Spain. T cells, B-cell-depleted T cells, or PBMCs supplied cDNA or gDNA.

Study processing details: Quantification of nucleated cells was approximated via reference gene primer amplification. The protocol was immunoSEQ multiplex PCR, while the TCRdb copy is restricted to in-frame clones and leaves out a portion. V and J calls and clone size are as listed in that table; D and trimming were resolved from the DNA. In the table there are tens of thousands of clones, about nine tenths of which are singletons. CDR1 and CDR2 (germline): SSHAT, FNYEAQ (reference sequence). Trimming took 5 bases from V and 5 from J; bases not matched to a gene: 9. There are 15 residues in the CDR3.

This sequence joins TRBV7-7 and TRBJ2-5; 9 bases align to TRBD1. The sequencing input was peripheral blood. The clonotype comes from a woman older than 75 with acute or convalescent COVID-19. The CDR3 DNA sequence: TGTGCCAGCAGCCAACAGGGGGCTGATGGTGAGACCCAGTACTTC. Amino acids: CASSQQGADGETQYF.